A selection of T cell receptor beta chains follows, all from one sample in a study of blood T cell repertoires in COVID-19. TCRdb's table, derived via immunoSEQ multiplex PCR, lists solely in-frame clones and lacks some. The table records roughly 200,000 clones, 70% to 90% of them present only once. The specimen was peripheral blood. Receptors were obtained from a man aged 55 to 69 with active or convalescent COVID-19. Both conserved end residues are part of each CDR3. A D gene is named only where the DNA matches it firmly. Clone size appears in some rows only: once, few, many, or a class for an expanded clone.

V gene	J gene	D gene	clone size	CDR3 DNA	CDR3 protein
TRBV3-1/TRBV3-2	TRBJ2-3	TRBD1	NA	TGTGCCAGCAGCTTGGACAGGGTTGGGGCAGATACGCAGTATTTT	CASSLDRVGADTQYF
TRBV7-8	TRBJ2-7	NA	NA	TGTGCCAGCAGCTTAAGGGGATCCTACGAGCAGTACTTC	CASSLRGSYEQYF
TRBV2	TRBJ1-2	NA	NA	TGTGCCAGCAGACAGGGTCATGGCTACACCTTC	CASRQGHGYTF
TRBV12-3/TRBV12-4	TRBJ1-1	NA	NA	TGTGCCAGCAGTTTTCAGGGAAGGACTGAAGCTTTCTTT	CASSFQGRTEAFF
TRBV3-1/TRBV3-2	TRBJ2-5	TRBD2	NA	TGTGCCAGCAGCCAACTCATAGCGGGGCCACAAGAGACCCAGTACTTC	CASSQLIAGPQETQYF
TRBV5-1	TRBJ2-3	NA	NA	TGCGCCAGCAGCCCGGGACTGGAAGGCACAGATACGCAGTATTTT	CASSPGLEGTDTQYF
TRBV4-1	TRBJ2-7	NA	NA	TGCGCCAGCAGCCAAGACCCCGGGTCCGCCTACGAGCAGTACTTC	CASSQDPGSAYEQYF
TRBV11-2	TRBJ2-7	NA	NA	TGTGCCAGCAGCGTGTATAGTTACTACGAGCAGTACTTC	CASSVYSYYEQYF
TRBV11-2	TRBJ2-2	TRBD1	few	TGTGCCAGCAGCTCCAGGGGGCGCGGCGGGGAGCTGTTTTTT	CASSSRGRGGELFF
TRBV19	TRBJ2-1	NA	NA	TGTGCCAGTAGTATAGATCGGGTGCATGAGCAGTTCTTC	CASSIDRVHEQFF
TRBV5-5	TRBJ2-7	TRBD1	NA	TGTGCCAGCAGCTACCATCCGGTGACAGGGGGCTACGAGCAGTACTTC	CASSYHPVTGGYEQYF
TRBV2	TRBJ2-5	TRBD2	once	TGTGCCAGCTCTAGCGGGGAGACCCAGTACTTC	CASSSGETQYF
TRBV2	TRBJ1-1	NA	NA	TGTGCCAGCACCCGGGGTGAGGTGAACACTGAAGCTTTCTTT	CASTRGEVNTEAFF
TRBV10-3	TRBJ1-5	TRBD1	NA	TGTGCCACCCGACAGGGAGAAAATCAGCCCCAGCATTTT	CATRQGENQPQHF
TRBV19	TRBJ1-5	TRBD1	NA	TGTGCCAGTAGTCCGAGACAGGGGTTAGGGTATCAGCCCCAGCATTTT	CASSPRQGLGYQPQHF
TRBV5-5	TRBJ1-3	NA	NA	TGTGCCAGCAGCTTGGCGGGTCCCGGAAACACCATATATTTT	CASSLAGPGNTIYF
TRBV4-1	TRBJ1-1	NA	once	TGCGCCAGCAGCCAGCGAGCCGTGAACACTGAAGCTTTCTTT	CASSQRAVNTEAFF
TRBV7-9	TRBJ1-1	NA	NA	TGTGCCAGCAGCTTAGCCATTAACACTGAAGCTTTCTTT	CASSLAINTEAFF
TRBV7-9	TRBJ1-4	NA	NA	TGTGCCAGCAGCTTAGAGTACGGTGAAAAACTGTTTTTT	CASSLEYGEKLFF
TRBV24-1	TRBJ2-5	TRBD1	NA	TGTGCCACCAGTGAGGCCGGGACAGGCGAAGAGACCCAGTACTTC	CATSEAGTGEETQYF
TRBV6-5	TRBJ1-6	NA	NA	TGTGCCAGCAGTCCATTCGAGGTTACAAATTCACCCCTCCACTTT	CASSPFEVTNSPLHF
TRBV2	TRBJ1-5	NA	NA	TGTGCCAGCGGGGCGGTTAGCAATCAGCCCCAGCATTTT	CASGAVSNQPQHF
TRBV7-9	TRBJ1-3	NA	NA	TGTGCCAGCAGCTTAGGAGTTGGGGGCACCGGAAACACCATATATTTT	CASSLGVGGTGNTIYF
TRBV6-6	TRBJ1-3	TRBD1	NA	TGTGCCAGCAGAGATACAGGGGTCTCTGGAAACACCATATATTTT	CASRDTGVSGNTIYF